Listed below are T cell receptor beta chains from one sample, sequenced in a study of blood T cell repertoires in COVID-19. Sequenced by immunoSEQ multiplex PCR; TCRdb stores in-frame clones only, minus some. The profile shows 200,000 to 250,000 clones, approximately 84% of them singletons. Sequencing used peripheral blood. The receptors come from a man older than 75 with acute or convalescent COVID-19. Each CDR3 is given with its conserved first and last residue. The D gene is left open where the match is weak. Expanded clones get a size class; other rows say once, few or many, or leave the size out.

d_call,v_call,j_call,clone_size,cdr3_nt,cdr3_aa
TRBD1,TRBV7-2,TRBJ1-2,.,TGTGCCAGCAGCTCCCGGGACAGGGTTTTTAGCTACACCTTC,CASSSRDRVFSYTF
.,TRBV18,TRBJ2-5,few,TGTGCCAGCTCAGAGCAAGAGACCCAGTACTTC,CASSEQETQYF
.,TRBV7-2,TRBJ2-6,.,TGTGCCAGCAGCGCGAGCTCTGGGGCCAACGTCCTGACTTTC,CASSASSGANVLTF
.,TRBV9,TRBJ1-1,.,TGTGCCAGCAGCGTAGAGGGACTAGGCGGTGGGGCTTTCTTT,CASSVEGLGGGAFF
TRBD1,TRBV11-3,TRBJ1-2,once,TGTGCCAGCAGCTCGGGACAGGGATTCGATGGCTACACCTTC,CASSSGQGFDGYTF
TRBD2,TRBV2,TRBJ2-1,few,TGTGCCAGCAGTGAAGCGCTAGCGGGAGTGTCCAATGAGCAGTTCTTC,CASSEALAGVSNEQFF
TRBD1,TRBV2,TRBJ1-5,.,TGTGCCAGCAGTGCTGAAGGACAGGGGGCCTATCAGCCCCAGCATTTT,CASSAEGQGAYQPQHF
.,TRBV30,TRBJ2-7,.,TGTGCCTGGAGTGTACAGCCCGGCGAGCAGTACTTC,CAWSVQPGEQYF
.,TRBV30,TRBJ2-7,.,TGTGCCTGGGTAAAGCCAGGTCGGGATCCCTACGAGCAGTACTTC,CAWVKPGRDPYEQYF
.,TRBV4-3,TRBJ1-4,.,TGCGCCAGCAGCCAAGACCACTTGCCCGGTGAAAAACTGTTTTTT,CASSQDHLPGEKLFF
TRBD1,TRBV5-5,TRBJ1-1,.,TGTGCCAGCAGCTACGACAGGGGTAAGAACACTGAAGCTTTCTTT,CASSYDRGKNTEAFF
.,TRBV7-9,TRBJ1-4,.,TGTGCCAGCAGACCCGACGGGTTCGGAAAACTGTTTTTT,CASRPDGFGKLFF
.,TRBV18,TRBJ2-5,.,TGTGCCAGCTCACCACAAGAACAGAGCCAAGAGACCCAGTACTTC,CASSPQEQSQETQYF
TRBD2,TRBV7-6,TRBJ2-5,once,TGTGCCAGCAGCTGGGGACTAGCGGGAGCTGGGCAACAAGAGACCCAGTACTTC,CASSWGLAGAGQQETQYF
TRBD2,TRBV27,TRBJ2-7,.,TGTGCCAGCAATCCGACTAGCGGTGGTTATTCCTCCTACGAGCAGTACTTC,CASNPTSGGYSSYEQYF
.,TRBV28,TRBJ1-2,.,TGTGCCAGCAGCCGGGCCTGGGGAGACAACTATGGCTACACCTTC,CASSRAWGDNYGYTF
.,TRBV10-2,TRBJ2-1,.,TGCGCCACCATGGGTACAGGGAAATACAATGAGCAGTTCTTC,CATMGTGKYNEQFF
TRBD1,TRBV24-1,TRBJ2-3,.,TGTGCCACCAGTGACTCTGGACAGGGTAGAACAGATACGCAGTATTTT,CATSDSGQGRTDTQYF
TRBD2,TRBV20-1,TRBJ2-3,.,TGCAGTGCTAGAGAGGGCGGGACTAGTTATTTT,CSAREGGTSYF
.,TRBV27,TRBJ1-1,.,TGTGCCAGCAGTTCGAGGGTGTCGAACACTGAAGCTTTCTTT,CASSSRVSNTEAFF
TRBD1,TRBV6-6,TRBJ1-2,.,TGTGCCAGCAGCCCGGACAGGGGAACTCGAGGCTACACCTTC,CASSPDRGTRGYTF
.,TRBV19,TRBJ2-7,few,TGTGCCAGTACCGCAGGGGGCTGGTTAGCGGGAGAGTCCTACGAGCAGTACTTC,CASTAGGWLAGESYEQYF
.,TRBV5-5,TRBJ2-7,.,TGTGCCAGCAGCCCATACTACGGCTACGAGCAGTACTTC,CASSPYYGYEQYF
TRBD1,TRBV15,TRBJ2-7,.,TGTGCCACCAGCAGACCGCCGGGACAGCTGCCCTACGAGCAGTACTTC,CATSRPPGQLPYEQYF
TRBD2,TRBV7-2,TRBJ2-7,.,TGTGCCAGCAGCCCGGACCTAGCGGGAGGAAGGAACGAGCAGTACTTC,CASSPDLAGGRNEQYF
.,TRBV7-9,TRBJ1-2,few,TGTGCCAGCAGCGCGGAAGGATTTTTCTATGGCTACACCTTC,CASSAEGFFYGYTF
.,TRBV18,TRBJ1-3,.,TGTGCCAGCTCACCATTCCAGGGCCCTGGAAACACCATATATTTT,CASSPFQGPGNTIYF
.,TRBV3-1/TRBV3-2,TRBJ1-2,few,TGTGCCAGCAGCCAAGATCCAGCAGGGGCGGTGTTCTATGGCTACACCTTC,CASSQDPAGAVFYGYTF
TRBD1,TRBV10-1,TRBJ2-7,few,TGCGCCAGCAGCGACCTGATGAACAGGGGGCAGCAGTACTTC,CASSDLMNRGQQYF
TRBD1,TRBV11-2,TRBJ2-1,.,TGTGCCAGCAGCACTATCGACAGGGGGACGAAGAATGAGCAGTTCTTC,CASSTIDRGTKNEQFF
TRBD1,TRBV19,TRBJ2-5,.,TGTGCCAGTAGGGTGACAGGGGGATCCCTTGAGACCCAGTACTTC,CASRVTGGSLETQYF